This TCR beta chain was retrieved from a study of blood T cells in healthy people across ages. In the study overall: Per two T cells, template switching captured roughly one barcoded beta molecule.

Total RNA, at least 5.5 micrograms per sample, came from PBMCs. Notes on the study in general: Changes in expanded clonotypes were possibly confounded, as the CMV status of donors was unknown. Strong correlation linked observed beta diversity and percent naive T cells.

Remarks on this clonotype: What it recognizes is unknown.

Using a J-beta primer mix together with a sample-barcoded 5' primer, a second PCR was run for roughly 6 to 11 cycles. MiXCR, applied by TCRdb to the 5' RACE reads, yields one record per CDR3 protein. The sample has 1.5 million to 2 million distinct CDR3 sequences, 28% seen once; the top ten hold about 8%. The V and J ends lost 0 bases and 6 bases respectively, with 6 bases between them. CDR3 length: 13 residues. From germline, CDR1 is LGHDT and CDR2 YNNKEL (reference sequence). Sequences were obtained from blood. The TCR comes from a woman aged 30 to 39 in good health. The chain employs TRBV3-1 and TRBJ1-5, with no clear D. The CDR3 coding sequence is TGTGCCAGCAGCCAAGAATGGAGTCAGCCCCAGCATTTT. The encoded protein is CASSQEWSQPQHF.